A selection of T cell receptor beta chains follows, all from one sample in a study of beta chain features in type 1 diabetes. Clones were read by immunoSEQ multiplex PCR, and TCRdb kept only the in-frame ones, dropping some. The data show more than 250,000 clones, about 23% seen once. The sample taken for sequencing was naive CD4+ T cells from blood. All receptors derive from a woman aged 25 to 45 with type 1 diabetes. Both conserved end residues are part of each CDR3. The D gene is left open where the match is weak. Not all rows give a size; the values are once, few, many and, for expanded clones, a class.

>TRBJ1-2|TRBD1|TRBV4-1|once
CASSLQTGAYGYTF
TGCGCCAGCAGTCTTCAGACAGGGGCCTATGGCTACACCTTC
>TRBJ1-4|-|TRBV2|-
CAYGRDVDGLFF
TGCGCCTACGGGAGGGACGTCGATGGACTGTTTTTT
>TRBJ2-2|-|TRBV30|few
CAWRWANTGELFF
TGTGCCTGGAGATGGGCCAACACCGGGGAGCTGTTTTTT
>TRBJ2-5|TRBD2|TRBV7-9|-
CASSETSGSGPPYF
TGTGCCAGCAGCGAAACTAGCGGGAGTGGGCCCCCTTACTTC
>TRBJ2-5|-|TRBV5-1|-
CASSLGWRDPVETQYF
TGCGCCAGCAGCTTGGGTTGGCGGGACCCAGTGGAGACCCAGTACTTC
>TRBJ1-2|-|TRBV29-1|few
CSTREGDGYTF
TGCAGCACGAGAGAGGGAGATGGCTACACCTTC
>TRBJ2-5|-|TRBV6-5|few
CASRNLETQYF
TGTGCCAGCAGAAATCTGGAGACCCAGTACTTC
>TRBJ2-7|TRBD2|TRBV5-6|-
CASSWRLAGPRYEQYF
TGTGCCAGCAGCTGGAGACTAGCGGGACCGCGCTACGAGCAGTACTTC
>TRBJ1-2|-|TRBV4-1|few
CASSQDIGTSYTF
TGCGCCAGCAGCCAAGATATTGGGACAAGCTACACCTTC
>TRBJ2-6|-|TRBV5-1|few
CASSGGPGHLSGANVLTF
TGCGCCAGCAGCGGTGGGCCGGGACACCTCTCTGGGGCCAACGTCCTGACTTTC
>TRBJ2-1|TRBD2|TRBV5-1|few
CASSLSSGRNEQFF
TGCGCCAGCAGCTTGAGTAGCGGGAGGAATGAGCAGTTCTTC
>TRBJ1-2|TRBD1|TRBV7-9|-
CASSTDRVGQDDYGYTF
TGTGCCAGCAGCACGGACCGAGTGGGACAGGATGACTATGGCTACACCTTC
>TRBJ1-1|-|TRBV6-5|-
CASSQVGAEAFF
TGTGCCAGCAGTCAGGTGGGCGCTGAAGCTTTCTTT
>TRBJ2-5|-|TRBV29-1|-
CSVVPGSSRTGGETQYF
TGCAGCGTTGTCCCGGGGAGTTCTAGGACCGGTGGGGAGACCCAGTACTTC
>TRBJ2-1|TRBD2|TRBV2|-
CASSVSGTSGYNEQFF
TGTGCCAGCAGTGTCTCCGGGACTAGCGGCTACAATGAGCAGTTCTTC
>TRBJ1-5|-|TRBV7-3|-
CASSRNRQASNQPQHF
TGTGCCAGCAGCCGAAATCGACAGGCTAGCAATCAGCCCCAGCATTTT
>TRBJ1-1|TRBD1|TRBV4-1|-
CASSTRQGNMNTEAFF
TGCGCCAGCAGCACCCGACAGGGTAATATGAACACTGAAGCTTTCTTT
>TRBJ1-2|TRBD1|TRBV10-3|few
CAISVTGGSGYTF
TGTGCCATCAGTGTAACAGGGGGCAGTGGCTACACCTTC
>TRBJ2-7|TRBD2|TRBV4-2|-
CASSQGPLAGGTYEQYF
TGTGCCAGCAGCCAAGGCCCCCTGGCGGGAGGGACCTACGAGCAGTACTTC
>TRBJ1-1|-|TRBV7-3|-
CASSLMGIGQGNGEAFF
TGTGCCAGCAGCTTAATGGGTATTGGCCAGGGTAATGGTGAAGCTTTCTTT
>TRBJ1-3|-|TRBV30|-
CAWTYSGVAGNTIYF
TGTGCCTGGACCTATTCAGGGGTTGCTGGAAACACCATATATTTT
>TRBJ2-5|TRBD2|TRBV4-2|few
CASSHDGRPETQYF
TGTGCCAGCAGCCATGACGGGAGGCCGGAGACCCAGTACTTC
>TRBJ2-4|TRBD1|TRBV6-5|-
CASSSGGEGNWRVQYF
TGTGCCAGCAGTTCAGGGGGCGAGGGGAATTGGAGGGTTCAGTACTTC
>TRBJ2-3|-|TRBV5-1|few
CASSLALASNTQYF
TGCGCCAGCAGCTTGGCGCTAGCTAGTAATACGCAGTATTTT
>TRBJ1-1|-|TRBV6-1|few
CATQGNTEAFF
TGTGCCACCCAGGGGAACACTGAAGCTTTCTTT
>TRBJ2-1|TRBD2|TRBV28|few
CASSFVKASGYNEQFF
TGTGCCAGCAGTTTTGTGAAGGCTAGCGGTTACAATGAGCAGTTCTTC
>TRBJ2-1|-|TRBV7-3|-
CASSSRNSPGEQFF
TGTGCCAGCAGCTCCAGAAACAGTCCCGGTGAGCAGTTCTTC
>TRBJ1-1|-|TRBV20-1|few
CSAPLSRAFF
TGCAGTGCACCGCTATCGCGGGCTTTCTTT
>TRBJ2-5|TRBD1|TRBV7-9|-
CASSLTGGETQYF
TGTGCCAGCAGCTTGACAGGGGGCGAGACCCAGTACTTC
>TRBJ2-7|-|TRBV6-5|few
CASSYSGDTSYEQYF
TGTGCCAGCAGTTACTCTGGGGACACTTCCTACGAGCAGTACTTC
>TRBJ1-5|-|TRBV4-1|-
CASSQSSGEISGQPQHF
TGCGCCAGCAGCCAGAGCTCGGGGGAAATATCAGGTCAGCCCCAGCATTTT
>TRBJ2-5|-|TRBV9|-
CASSVDSPSEETQYF
TGTGCCAGCAGCGTAGATAGCCCCTCTGAAGAGACCCAGTACTTC
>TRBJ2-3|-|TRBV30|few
CAWRGQGIRSASTDTQYF
TGTGCCTGGAGAGGCCAGGGGATACGATCAGCTAGCACAGATACGCAGTATTTT
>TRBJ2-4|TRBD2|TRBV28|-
CASSSVAGAENIQYF
TGTGCCAGCAGTTCAGTAGCGGGAGCAGAAAACATTCAGTACTTC
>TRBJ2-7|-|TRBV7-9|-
CASSLRSLSYEQYF
TGTGCCAGCAGCTTACGTTCACTCTCCTACGAGCAGTACTTC
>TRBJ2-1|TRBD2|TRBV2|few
CASRSSGSNEQFF
TGTGCCAGCAGGTCTAGCGGGAGTAATGAGCAGTTCTTC
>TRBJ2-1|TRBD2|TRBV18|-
CASSPGTSRNEQFF
TGTGCCAGCTCACCAGGGACTAGTCGGAATGAGCAGTTCTTC
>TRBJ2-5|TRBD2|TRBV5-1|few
CASSLESSGRETQYF
TGCGCCAGCAGCTTGGAATCTAGCGGGAGAGAGACCCAGTACTTC
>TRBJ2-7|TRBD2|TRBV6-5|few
CASTDAGRGDEQYF
TGTGCCAGCACCGACGCCGGACGGGGGGACGAGCAGTACTTC
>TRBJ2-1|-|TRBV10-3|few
CAISREFRAEQFF
TGTGCCATCAGTCGGGAGTTTAGGGCTGAGCAGTTCTTC
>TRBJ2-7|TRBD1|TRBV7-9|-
CASSPSTGENEQYF
TGTGCCAGCAGCCCGTCGACAGGGGAGAACGAGCAGTACTTC
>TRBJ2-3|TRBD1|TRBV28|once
CASIGQGKNTQYF
TGTGCCAGCATCGGACAGGGGAAAAATACGCAGTATTTT
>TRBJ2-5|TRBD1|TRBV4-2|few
CASSQRTGGTTQYF
TGTGCCAGCAGCCAAAGGACAGGGGGTACGACCCAGTACTTC
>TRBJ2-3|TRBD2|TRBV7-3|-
CASSPRTSGGVDTQYF
TGTGCCAGCAGCCCGAGGACTAGCGGAGGGGTAGATACGCAGTATTTT
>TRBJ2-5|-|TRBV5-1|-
CASSLSLGRSQETQYF
TGCGCCAGCAGCTTGTCACTGGGCCGTTCCCAAGAGACCCAGTACTTC
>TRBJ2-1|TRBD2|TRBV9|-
CASSVVASGFNEQFF
TGTGCCAGCAGCGTAGTTGCTAGCGGGTTCAATGAGCAGTTCTTC
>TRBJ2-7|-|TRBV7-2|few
CASSPPGGYEQYF
TGTGCCAGCAGCCCCCCCGGCGGGTACGAGCAGTACTTC
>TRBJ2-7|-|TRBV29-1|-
CSVEDSSRYEQYF
TGCAGCGTTGAAGATTCTAGCCGATACGAGCAGTACTTC
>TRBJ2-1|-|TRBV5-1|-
CASSTTGSEQFF
TGCGCCAGCAGCACCACAGGGAGTGAGCAGTTCTTC
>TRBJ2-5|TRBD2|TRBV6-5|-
CASSYSKLAEETQYF
TGTGCCAGCAGTTACTCGAAACTAGCGGAAGAGACCCAGTACTTC